Shown below are 3 T cell receptor beta chains from a single sample sequenced in a study of identical twins. Each CDR3 protein gets one entry after TCRdb re-called the 5' RACE reads with MiXCR. The table lists fewer than 350,000 distinct CDR3 sequences, about 8.1% of them singletons. These data were likewise used in another study, on yellow fever vaccine responses in identical twins.

The source material was memory (CD45RO+) T cells sorted from blood. The receptors shown here come from a woman under 30 in good health.

The chain has TRBV7-9 and TRBJ2-5; no definite D call. Germline lookup yields CDR1 SEHNR and CDR2 FQNEAQ (reference sequence). V was clipped by 1 base and J by 1 base, with 13 bases between them. CDR3 length equals 16 residues. The CDR3 bases are TGTGCCAGCAGCTTAGGGGGAAAACCCTTCCAAGAGACCCAGTACTTC. This encodes CASSLGGKPFQETQYF.

This clonotype was recorded many times. The rearrangement joins TRBV7-9 to TRBJ1-4; D unclear. The CDR3 has 15 amino acids. The V gene lost 3 bases and the J gene lost 4 bases, with 12 bases spanning the gap. The germline gives CDR1 SEHNR, CDR2 FQNEAQ (reference sequence). The CDR3 DNA reads TGTGCCAGCAGCTTTAATCGGTTCGTTAATGAAAAACTGTTTTTT. Amino acid sequence: CASSFNRFVNEKLFF.

This clonotype was observed at least ten times. The chain links TRBV25-1 to TRBJ1-4; D is ambiguous. CDR1 and CDR2 (germline): MGHDK, SYGVNS. This CDR3 region has 16 residues. Trimming took 2 bases from V and 4 from J, leaving 14 bases between them. The CDR3 sequence is CASSETPELGNEKLFF. The CDR3 DNA reads TGTGCCAGCAGTGAAACACCGGAGTTGGGTAATGAAAAACTGTTTTTT.